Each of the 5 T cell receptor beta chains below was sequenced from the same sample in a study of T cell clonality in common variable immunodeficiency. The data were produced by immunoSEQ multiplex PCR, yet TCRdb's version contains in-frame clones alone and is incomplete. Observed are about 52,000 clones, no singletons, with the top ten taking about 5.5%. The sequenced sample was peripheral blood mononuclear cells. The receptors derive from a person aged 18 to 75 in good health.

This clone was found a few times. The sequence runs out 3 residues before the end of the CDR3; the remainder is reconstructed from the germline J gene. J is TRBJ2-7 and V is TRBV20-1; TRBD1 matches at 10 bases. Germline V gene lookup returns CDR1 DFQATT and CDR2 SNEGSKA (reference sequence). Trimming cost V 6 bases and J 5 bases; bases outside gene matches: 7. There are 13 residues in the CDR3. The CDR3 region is CSAPGQGTNEQYF. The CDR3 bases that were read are TGCAGTGCCCCGGGACAGGGGACCAACGAG.

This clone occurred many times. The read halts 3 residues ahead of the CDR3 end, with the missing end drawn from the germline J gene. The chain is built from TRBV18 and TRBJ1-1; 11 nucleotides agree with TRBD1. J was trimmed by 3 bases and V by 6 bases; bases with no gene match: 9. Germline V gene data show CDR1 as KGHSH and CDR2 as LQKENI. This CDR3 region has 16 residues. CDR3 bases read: TGTGCCAGCTCTTCCCTGGACAGGGGGCCTGACACTGAA. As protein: CASSSLDRGPDTE. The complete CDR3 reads CASSSLDRGPDTEAFF.

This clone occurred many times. The sequenced part of the CDR3 DNA is TGTGCCAGCAGCTTATCCGACAGGGGGCCCGGC. This translates into CASSLSDRGPG. The entire CDR3 is CASSLSDRGPGYTF. This chain uses TRBV7-9 with TRBJ1-2; 10 nucleotides line up with TRBD1. The read ends 3 residues shy of where the CDR3 ends; the end is completed using the germline J gene. Germline CDR1 and CDR2: SEHNR and FQNEAQ (reference sequence). This CDR3 contains 14 residues. The variable domain in full, with the rest retrieved from reference TRBV7-9 and TRBJ1-2, is DTGVSQNPRHKITKRGQNVTFRCDPISEHNRLYWYRQTLGQGPEFLTYFQNEAQLEKSRLLSDRFSAERPKGSFSTLEIQRTEQGDSAMYLCASSLSDRGPGYTFGSGTRLTVV.

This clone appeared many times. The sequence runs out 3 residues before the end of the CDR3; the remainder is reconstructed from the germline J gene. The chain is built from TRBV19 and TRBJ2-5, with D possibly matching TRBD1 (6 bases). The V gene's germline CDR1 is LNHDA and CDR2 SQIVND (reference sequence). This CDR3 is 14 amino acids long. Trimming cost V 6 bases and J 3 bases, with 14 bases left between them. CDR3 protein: CASSTRQGKETQYF. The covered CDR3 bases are TGTGCCAGTAGCACACGGCAGGGGAAAGAGACC.

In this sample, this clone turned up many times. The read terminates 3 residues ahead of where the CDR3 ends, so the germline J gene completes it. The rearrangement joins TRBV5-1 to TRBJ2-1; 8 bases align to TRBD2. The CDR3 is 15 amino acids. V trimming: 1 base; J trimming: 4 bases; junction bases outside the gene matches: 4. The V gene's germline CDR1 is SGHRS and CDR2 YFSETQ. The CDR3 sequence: CASSLSSGTYNEQFF. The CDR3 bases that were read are TGCGCCAGCAGCTTGAGTAGCGGGACGTACAATGAG.